This T cell receptor beta chain was sequenced in a study of cytomegalovirus exposure and HLA in healthy donors. V dropped 4 bases and J dropped 4; count of bases not matched to a gene: 3. The CDR3 sequence is 13 residues long. Germline V gives CDR1 SGHDN, CDR2 FVKESK. Both 60 Vbeta primers and 13 Jbeta primers went into the PCR. Assay: immunoSEQ multiplex PCR; the TCRdb copy retains only in-frame clones and omits some. The sample gives roughly 180,000 clones, 75% to 80% of which show up once; about 14% is in the top ten. The study's findings and limits: After further analysis at a later stage, 15,000 to 20,000 TCR beta sequences were associated with HLA alleles at 0.05 false discovery rate. 87-base-pair reads could not separate some V segments, including TRBV6-2 and TRBV6-3. A later analysis revealed that TCR association rates differed between HLA loci, peaking at DRB1 and bottoming out at HLA-C.

A word on this clone: What it binds is unknown.

The sample taken for sequencing was PBMCs. This receptor was taken from a man in his fifties in good health and CMV-seropositive. This chain connects TRBV14 to TRBJ1-1; 7 bases fit TRBD1. The CDR3 DNA sequence: TGTGCCAGCAGCCTCCAGGGGGGCACTGAAGCTTTCTTT. Residues: CASSLQGGTEAFF.